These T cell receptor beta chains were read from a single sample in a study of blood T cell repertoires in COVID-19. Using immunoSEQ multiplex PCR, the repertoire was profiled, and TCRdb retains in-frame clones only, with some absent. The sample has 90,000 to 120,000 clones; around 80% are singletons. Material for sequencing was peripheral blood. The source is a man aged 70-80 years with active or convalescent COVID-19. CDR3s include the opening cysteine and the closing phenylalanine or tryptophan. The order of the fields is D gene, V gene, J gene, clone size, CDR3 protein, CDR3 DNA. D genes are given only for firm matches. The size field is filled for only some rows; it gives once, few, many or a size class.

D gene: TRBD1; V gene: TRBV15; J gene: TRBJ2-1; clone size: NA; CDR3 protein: CATTFTGGVHGEQFF; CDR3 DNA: TGTGCCACCACCTTTACAGGGGGAGTGCACGGTGAGCAGTTCTTC
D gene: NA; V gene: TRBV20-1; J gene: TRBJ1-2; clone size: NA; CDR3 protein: CSASRYSGRSYTF; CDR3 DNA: TGCAGTGCTAGTAGGTACAGCGGCAGATCCTACACCTTC
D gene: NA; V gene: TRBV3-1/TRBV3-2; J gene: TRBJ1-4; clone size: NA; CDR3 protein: CASSQERDSTNEKLFF; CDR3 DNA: TGTGCCAGCAGCCAAGAGAGGGATTCAACTAATGAAAAACTGTTTTTT
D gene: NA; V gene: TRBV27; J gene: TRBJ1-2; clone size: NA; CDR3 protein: CASRLTGDYGYTF; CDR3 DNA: TGTGCCAGCAGACTAACGGGGGACTATGGCTACACCTTC
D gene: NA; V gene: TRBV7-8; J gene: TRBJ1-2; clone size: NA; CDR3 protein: CASSRGGSNYGYTF; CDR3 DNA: TGTGCCAGCAGCCGGGGAGGCAGTAACTATGGCTACACCTTC
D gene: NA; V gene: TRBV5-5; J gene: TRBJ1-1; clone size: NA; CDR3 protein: CASSLDTGMNTEAFF; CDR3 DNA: TGTGCCAGCAGCTTGGATACAGGCATGAACACTGAAGCTTTCTTT
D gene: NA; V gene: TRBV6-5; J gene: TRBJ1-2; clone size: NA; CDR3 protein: CASSPLSGSGYTF; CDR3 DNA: TGTGCCAGCAGCCCCTTATCAGGGTCAGGCTACACCTTC
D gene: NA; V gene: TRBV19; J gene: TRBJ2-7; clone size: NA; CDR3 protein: CASSNKGVIDEQYF; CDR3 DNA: TGTGCCAGTAGCAATAAAGGGGTAATCGACGAGCAGTACTTC
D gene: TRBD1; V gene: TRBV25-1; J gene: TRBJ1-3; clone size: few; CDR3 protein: CASRPQGDGNTIYF; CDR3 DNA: TGTGCCAGCAGGCCCCAGGGGGATGGAAACACCATATATTTT
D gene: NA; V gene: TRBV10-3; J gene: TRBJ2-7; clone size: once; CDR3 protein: CATSIQGPTYEQYF; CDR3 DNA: TGTGCCACGTCTATACAGGGCCCGACCTACGAGCAGTACTTC
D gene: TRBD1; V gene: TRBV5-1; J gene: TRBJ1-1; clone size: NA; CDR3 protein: CASSPHGQGAAEAFF; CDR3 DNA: TGCGCCAGCAGCCCGCACGGGCAGGGGGCGGCTGAAGCTTTCTTT
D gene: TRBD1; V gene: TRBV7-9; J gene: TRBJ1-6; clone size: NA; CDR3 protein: CASSLGDRGNSPLHF; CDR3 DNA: TGTGCCAGCAGCTTAGGAGACAGGGGCAATTCACCCCTCCACTTT
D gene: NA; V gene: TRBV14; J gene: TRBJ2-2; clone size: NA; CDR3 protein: CASSGTLNTGELFF; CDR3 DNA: TGTGCCAGCAGCGGGACACTAAACACCGGGGAGCTGTTTTTT
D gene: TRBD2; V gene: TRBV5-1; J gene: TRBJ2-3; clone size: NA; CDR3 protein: CASSPGRFPAGVDTDTQYF; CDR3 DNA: TGCGCCAGCAGCCCTGGTCGTTTTCCAGCGGGAGTTGACACAGATACGCAGTATTTT
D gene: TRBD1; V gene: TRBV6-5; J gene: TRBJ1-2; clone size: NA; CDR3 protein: CASGVRQGMYGYTF; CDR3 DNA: TGTGCCAGTGGAGTGAGACAGGGGATGTATGGCTACACCTTC
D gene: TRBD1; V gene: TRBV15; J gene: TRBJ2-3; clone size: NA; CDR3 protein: CATSDELDRSTDTQYF; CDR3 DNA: TGTGCCACCAGCGATGAGCTGGACAGGAGCACAGATACGCAGTATTTT
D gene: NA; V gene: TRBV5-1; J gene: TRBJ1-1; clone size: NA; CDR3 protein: CASSLAGVYLNTEAFF; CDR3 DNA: TGCGCCAGCAGCTTGGCAGGGGTCTATTTGAACACTGAAGCTTTCTTT